Included here is one T cell receptor (beta chain) sequence, with context. It lacks a known antigen. HCMV serostatus was determined by detecting HCMV-specific IgG in serum with a commercial ELISA kit. Ficoll density gradient centrifugation was used to isolate peripheral blood mononuclear cells from blood. The sequencer was an Illumina HiSeq 2000. TCR beta cDNA libraries were prepared using 5'RACE template switching, which introduced a universal primer site and unique molecular identifiers. cDNA synthesis was primed from the TCR beta constant segment and was followed by two successive PCR amplification steps. The authors processed their data as follows. MIGEC was used to demultiplex reads and group the reads by UMI, and MiTCR was used to assemble and quantify clonotypes. Only TCR cDNA sequences supported by at least two reads were kept to exclude erroneous sequences. The tcR package was used for downstream repertoire analysis, and clonotypes were matched across fractions by CDR3 nucleotide sequence plus V segment. VDJmatch was used to annotate antigen specificity against VDJdb, with one amino acid substitution allowed in CDR3. TCRdb reprocessed the reads and lists each CDR3 protein sequence as a single entry, with no DNA. The V and J calls and clone size come from TCRdb's table, not from the authors' own analysis. The table of this sample itemizes around 550,000 distinct CDR3 sequences. Approximately 3.6% of the sample comes from the top ten.

These data come from a study of T cells expressing NK-cell markers (TCRdb year 2020). Some background on the complete study: Fewer than ten donors provided sorted CD3+CD56+NKG2C+, CD3+CD56+NKG2C- and CD3+CD56-NKG2C+ T-cell subsets, whose TCR beta-chain repertoires were profiled. The libraries were sequenced on Illumina HiSeq 2000/2500, MiSeq or NextSeq, producing 2 x 150 bp reads. Among the eight sequenced donors, seven were HCMV-seropositive and one was HCMV-seronegative. All eight donors whose samples were sequenced were randomly selected healthy volunteers, three of them men and five women. Study-wide conclusions, independent of this receptor: In six donors, the dominant CD3+CD56+NKG2C+ clonotypes ranked among the top 10 CD8+ clonotypes, making up roughly 1.0-7.0% of CD8+ T cells. It remained unclear whether the expanded NKG2C-expressing T cell clones were specific for HCMV antigens. Those dominant clonotypes were again the most abundant among CD3+CD56-NKG2C+ cells in a handful of donors, at roughly 25-65%.

Looking up the germline V gene yields CDR1 SGHRS and CDR2 YFSETQ. CDR3 length: 16 amino acids, cysteine to phenylalanine. Only the protein is available. The sequence joins TRBV5-1 to TRBJ2-1; the D call of TRBD2 rests on TCRdb alone, since no DNA is present to check it. This TCR was recovered from a man aged 18 to 29 in good health. Donor details come from another sample of the same person, matched by shared clones. Sequencing was performed on blood T cells: a sorted CD56 or NKG2C T cell subset, CD4+ or CD8+ T cells, or bulk PBMC T cells (not recorded which). The CDR3 here reads CASSLLGDSVYNEQFF.